The rows below give T cell receptor beta chains drawn from one sample of a study of regulatory and conventional T cells in RAG deficiency. Assay used: immunoSEQ multiplex PCR; TCRdb lists only in-frame clones, some missing. Among tens of thousands of clones listed, 85% to 90% were seen once. A further study also used this sample, focusing on regulatory T cells.

The specimen sequenced was CD8+ T cells sorted from blood. Every receptor here comes from a human donor in good health. CDR3s include the opening cysteine and the closing phenylalanine or tryptophan. Clone size, where shown, is once, few, many, or a class for clones that have expanded.

TRBJ2-1	.	TRBV4-1	CASSQDKLGSYNEQFF
TRBJ1-6	.	TRBV7-6	CASSLAEGADNSPLHF
TRBJ2-5	.	TRBV6-5	CATRGSWVETQYF
TRBJ2-1	.	TRBV7-3	CASSFFSGSDEQFF
TRBJ2-3	.	TRBV2	CASSGTVGTGSTDTQYF
TRBJ2-2	.	TRBV7-2	CASSQTSGGAGELFF
TRBJ1-4	.	TRBV5-6	CASTDRTIATNEKLFF
TRBJ2-7	.	TRBV29-1	CSVEFGTGTYEQYF
TRBJ1-1	.	TRBV2	CASSERGAFHTEAFF
TRBJ1-6	.	TRBV28	CASTQGNSPLHF
TRBJ2-3	.	TRBV28	CASSLGGYSTDTQYF
TRBJ1-4	.	TRBV5-6	CASSFATNEKLFF
TRBJ2-1	once	TRBV10-3	CAISESSQGGDNEQFF
TRBJ2-4	.	TRBV28	CASSFATGGLAKNIQYF
TRBJ2-1	.	TRBV2	CASNNEQFF
TRBJ2-1	.	TRBV6-1	CASRAGTGEFF
TRBJ2-3	.	TRBV7-3	CASSEGDTQYF
TRBJ2-1	.	TRBV4-2	CASSQDSGGANEQFF
TRBJ2-3	.	TRBV5-6	CASSPDTDTQYF
TRBJ2-1	.	TRBV9	CASSEQDYNEQFF
TRBJ1-1	.	TRBV25-1	CASSDIGGWPEAFF
TRBJ2-2	.	TRBV6-6	CASSRDGTSNTGELFF
TRBJ2-7	.	TRBV5-6	CASSSTLTGYEQYF
TRBJ2-1	.	TRBV27	CASRTGTGEYNEQFF
TRBJ2-3	.	TRBV4-2	CASSQGGLTTDTQYF
TRBJ1-2	.	TRBV6-1	CASSERQDLYYGYTF
TRBJ1-4	.	TRBV30	CAWGQGSEKLFF
TRBJ2-1	.	TRBV28	CASSLGWGNNEQFF
TRBJ2-7	once	TRBV7-9	CASSLIDPSYEQYF
TRBJ1-2	.	TRBV5-4	CASSLALGTGFGYTF
TRBJ2-7	.	TRBV28	CASSFPSQENRYEQYF
TRBJ2-1	.	TRBV15	CATSGQRERNEQFF
TRBJ2-1	.	TRBV11-2	CASSLRSGGNYNEQFF
TRBJ2-1	few	TRBV19	CASSNRVYEQFF
TRBJ1-5	few	TRBV6-5	CATSRAYSNQPQHF
TRBJ1-2	.	TRBV7-3	CASSPGGEGGSRGYTF
TRBJ1-1	.	TRBV2	CASSDRGMNTEAFF
TRBJ2-7	.	TRBV11-2	CASRHTGTAPHEQYF
TRBJ1-2	.	TRBV15	CATSRDWGHEGGYTF
TRBJ2-2	.	TRBV10-3	CAIRPGTVVTGELFF
TRBJ1-5	.	TRBV27	CASKRTDSNQPQHF
TRBJ2-1	.	TRBV5-1	CASQQPAGYSYNEQFF
TRBJ2-5	.	TRBV19	CASSARTAPQETQYF
TRBJ2-1	.	TRBV4-2	CASSQDEGPPSYNEQFF
TRBJ1-3	.	TRBV6-5	CASSYSRRKSGNTIYF
TRBJ2-7	.	TRBV28	CASTLTGGRYEQYF
TRBJ2-7	once	TRBV10-3	CAISESKGFEQYF
TRBJ1-2	.	TRBV27	CASSPKGAGGYTF
TRBJ2-5	.	TRBV7-9	CASSPTGEETQYF
TRBJ2-5	.	TRBV11-1	CASSPRGRRPKETQYF
TRBJ2-7	once	TRBV6-1	CASSEEGAGRSSYEQYF
TRBJ1-1	.	TRBV14	CASSKRGPNTEAFF
TRBJ2-5	.	TRBV12-5	CASGLDPGLAGGQETQYF